This TCR beta chain is from a study of blood T cell repertoires in COVID-19. Study context: The cDNA or gDNA used as material had been derived from T cells, B-cell-depleted T cells, or PBMCs.

The assay was immunoSEQ multiplex PCR, and TCRdb's table has in-frame clones only and misses some. Seen here are 250,000 or so clones, roughly 90% observed once, and the top ten hold over 1.5%. Trimming removed 6 bases from V and 10 bases from J, with 16 bases in between. CDR3 size: 14 residues. Per germline, CDR1 SEHNR and CDR2 FQNEAQ (reference sequence). Sequencing was carried out using peripheral blood. The chain carries TRBV7-9 and TRBJ1-6; D perhaps matches TRBD1 (5 bases). This TCR derives from a man aged 25-40 years with active or convalescent COVID-19. The CDR3 loop is CASSRGREGSPLHF. The CDR3, as DNA: TGTGCCAGCAGTAGGGGCAGGGAGGGGTCACCCCTCCACTTT.